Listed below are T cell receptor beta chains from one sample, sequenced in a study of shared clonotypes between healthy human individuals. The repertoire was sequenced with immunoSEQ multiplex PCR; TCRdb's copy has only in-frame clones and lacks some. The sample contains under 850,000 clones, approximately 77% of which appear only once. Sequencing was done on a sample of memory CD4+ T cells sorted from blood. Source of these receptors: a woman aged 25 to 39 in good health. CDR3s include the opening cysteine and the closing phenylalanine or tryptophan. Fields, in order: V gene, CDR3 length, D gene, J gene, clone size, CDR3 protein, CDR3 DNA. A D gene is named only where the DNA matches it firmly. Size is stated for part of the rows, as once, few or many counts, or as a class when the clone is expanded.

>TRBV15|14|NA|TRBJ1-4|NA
CATSDGEEVEKLFF
TGTGCCACCAGCGATGGGGAGGAAGTTGAAAAACTGTTTTTT
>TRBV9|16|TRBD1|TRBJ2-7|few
CASSPMTGYGQYEQYF
TGTGCCAGCAGCCCAATGACAGGGTACGGACAATACGAGCAGTACTTC
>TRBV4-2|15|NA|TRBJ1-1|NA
CASSQVGDPNTEAFF
TGTGCCAGCAGCCAAGTGGGGGACCCGAACACTGAAGCTTTCTTT
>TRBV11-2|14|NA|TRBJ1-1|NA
CASSPIRGNTEAFF
TGTGCCAGCAGCCCGATAAGGGGTAACACTGAAGCTTTCTTT
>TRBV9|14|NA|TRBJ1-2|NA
CASNPAIANYGYTF
TGTGCCAGCAACCCAGCCATAGCTAACTATGGCTACACCTTC
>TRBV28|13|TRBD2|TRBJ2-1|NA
CASRPGGYNEQFF
TGTGCCAGCAGACCGGGGGGCTACAATGAGCAGTTCTTC
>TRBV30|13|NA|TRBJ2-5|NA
CAWSRIAEETQYF
TGTGCCTGGTCCAGAATAGCGGAAGAGACCCAGTACTTC
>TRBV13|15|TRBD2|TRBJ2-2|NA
CASRRSGGNTGELFF
TGTGCCAGCAGGAGGAGCGGGGGGAACACCGGGGAGCTGTTTTTT
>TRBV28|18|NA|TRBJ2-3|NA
CASSLSFASKGPPDTQYF
TGTGCCAGCAGTTTATCATTCGCTTCCAAGGGACCTCCAGATACGCAGTATTTT
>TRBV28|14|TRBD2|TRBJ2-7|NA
CASSLLAGAHEQYF
TGTGCCAGCAGTTTGCTAGCGGGAGCCCACGAGCAGTACTTC
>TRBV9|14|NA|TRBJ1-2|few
CASSVGVESYGYTF
TGTGCCAGCAGCGTAGGGGTGGAATCATATGGCTACACCTTC
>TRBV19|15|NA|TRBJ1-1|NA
CASSMMGEGNTEAFF
TGTGCCAGTAGTATGATGGGTGAGGGGAACACTGAAGCTTTCTTT
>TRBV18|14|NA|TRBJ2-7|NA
CASSPNRDSYEQYF
TGTGCCAGCTCACCAAACAGGGATTCCTACGAGCAGTACTTC
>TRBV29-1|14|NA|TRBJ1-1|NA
CSVGVGTSNTEAFF
TGCAGCGTGGGAGTAGGGACATCGAACACTGAAGCTTTCTTT
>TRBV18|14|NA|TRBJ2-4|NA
CASSATSVKNIQYF
TGTGCCAGCTCAGCAACTAGTGTCAAAAACATTCAGTACTTC
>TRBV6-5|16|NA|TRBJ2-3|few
CASSYSLTHISDTQYF
TGTGCCAGCAGTTACTCGCTAACGCACATCAGCGATACGCAGTATTTT
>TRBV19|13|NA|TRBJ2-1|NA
CASSVHGGNEQFF
TGTGCCAGTAGTGTACATGGGGGGAATGAGCAGTTCTTC
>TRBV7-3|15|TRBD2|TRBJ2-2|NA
CASSRWTSGAGELFF
TGTGCCAGCAGCCGTTGGACTAGCGGGGCCGGGGAGCTGTTTTTT
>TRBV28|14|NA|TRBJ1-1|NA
CASSIGQGSTEAFF
TGTGCCAGCAGTATTGGGCAGGGAAGCACTGAAGCTTTCTTT